These 14 T cell receptor beta chains were all obtained from the same sample, sequenced in a study of cytomegalovirus exposure and HLA in healthy donors. The PCR used 60 Vbeta and 13 Jbeta primers. TCRdb's table, derived via immunoSEQ multiplex PCR, lists solely in-frame clones and lacks some. The sample contains some 170,000 clones, 82% of which appear only once. The sample consisted of PBMCs. The receptors derive from a girl aged 5-17 years in good health and CMV-seropositive.

The genes are TRBV7-9 and TRBJ2-2, with TRBD1 matching over 7 bases. The junction had 4 bases not matched to a gene; V was cut back by 5 bases and J by 1 base. Germline V gene sequence: CDR1 SEHNR, CDR2 FQNEAQ (reference sequence). This CDR3 is built from 15 residues. CDR3 coding DNA: TGTGCCAGCAGCCCCGACAGGGAGAACACCGGGGAGCTGTTTTTT. Translated, it gives CASSPDRENTGELFF.

This chain connects TRBV5-6 to TRBJ2-7, with 9 bases aligning to TRBD2. After removal of 3 bases from V and 0 bases from J, the junction contained 10 bases not matched to a gene. The CDR3 is 17 amino acids. From germline, CDR1 is SGHDT and CDR2 YYEEEE. The CDR3 DNA follows: TGTGCCAGCAGCTGGGGCGCGGGAGGGGGCCTCTCCTACGAGCAGTACTTC. It encodes CASSWGAGGGLSYEQYF.

Written as DNA, the CDR3 is TGTGCCAGCACTGGCGGCAGGGGGACTGAAGCTTTCTTT. Its protein product is CASTGGRGTEAFF. The chain combines TRBV25-1 with TRBJ1-1; 7 nucleotides line up with TRBD1. The junction had 7 bases not matched to a gene; V was cut back by 7 bases and J by 5 bases. The CDR3 loop spans 13 amino acids. Germline loops: CDR1 MGHDK, CDR2 SYGVNS.

Written as DNA, the CDR3 is TGTGCCAGCAGCTTAGTTGAGGGTTCTGGTAACTATGGCTACACCTTC. Translation: CASSLVEGSGNYGYTF. V and J are TRBV11-2 and TRBJ1-2; unclear D gene. Germline V gives CDR1 SGHAT, CDR2 FQNNGV. The CDR3 spans 16 residues. Trimming cost V 1 base and J 1 base, with 13 bases left between them. Together with reference TRBV11-2 and TRBJ1-2, the CDR3 gives the full variable domain: EAGVAQSPRYKIIEKRQSVAFWCNPISGHATLYWYQQILGQGPKLLIQFQNNGVVDDSQLPKDRFSAERLKGVDSTLKIQPAKLEDSAVYLCASSLVEGSGNYGYTFGSGTRLTVV.

For the CDR3, the DNA is TGTGCCAGCCTGAGGAGTGGGACAACGAGCAATCAGCCCCAGCATTTT. This encodes CASLRSGTTSNQPQHF. The chain employs TRBV19 and TRBJ1-5; D possibly corresponds to TRBD1 (6 bases). Trimming stripped 9 bases from V and 1 base from J, with 19 bases between. This CDR3 spans 16 amino acids. Germline V CDR1 and CDR2: LNHDA, SQIVND (reference sequence).

V gene TRBV9 combines with J gene TRBJ2-5; D perhaps matches TRBD1 (6 bases). Germline V lookup: CDR1 SGDLS, CDR2 YYNGEE. V dropped 2 bases and J dropped 1 base, with 9 bases sitting between them. CDR3 length: 14 residues. CDR3 sequence: CASSVGASQETQYF. CDR3 DNA sequence: TGTGCCAGCAGCGTGGGGGCCTCCCAAGAGACCCAGTACTTC.

V and J are TRBV4-3 and TRBJ2-4, with 8 bases lining up with TRBD1. The CDR3 totals 16 residues. Germline-derived CDR1 and CDR2 are LGHNA and YSLEER. V was pared by 3 bases and J by 8 bases, with 12 bases of the junction left unmatched. CDR3 DNA: TGCGCCAGCAGCCACGCGCGACAGGGGCGGAGGGACATTCAGTACTTC. Protein sequence: CASSHARQGRRDIQYF.

This clone has just a few counts. The V gene is TRBV27, the J gene TRBJ1-1; no definite D call. Germline values: CDR1 MNHEY, CDR2 SMNVEV (reference sequence). V was shortened by 3 bases and J by 0 bases, with 14 bases between the two germline ends. The CDR3 covers 16 residues. CDR3 nucleotide sequence: TGTGCCAGCAGTTTTGTCCGAGAAGCCCTGAACACTGAAGCTTTCTTT. Its protein is CASSFVREALNTEAFF.

The chain combines TRBV5-1 with TRBJ1-1, with 7 positions matching TRBD1. CDR3 length equals 15 residues. V shed 2 bases and J 3 bases; nucleotides not matched to a gene: 7. Germline-derived CDR1 and CDR2 are SGHRS and YFSETQ. Here the CDR3 reads CASSFDTGEDTEAFF. CDR3 nucleotide sequence: TGCGCCAGCAGCTTCGATACAGGGGAGGACACTGAAGCTTTCTTT. Full variable domain (rest looked up from reference TRBV5-1 and TRBJ1-1): KAGVTQTPRYLIKTRGQQVTLSCSPISGHRSVSWYQQTPGQGLQFLFEYFSETQRNKGNFPGRFSGRQFSNSRSEMNVSTLELGDSALYLCASSFDTGEDTEAFFGQGTRLTVV.

V and J are TRBV9 and TRBJ2-1; TRBD2 might be the D (5 bases). This CDR3 has 16 residues. Germline CDR1 and CDR2: SGDLS and YYNGEE. V was cut by 3 bases and J by 4 bases, with 17 bases left in between. DNA for the CDR3: TGTGCCAGCAGCGCTTCCGGACTGATTCGATACAATGAGCAGTTCTTC. This translates into CASSASGLIRYNEQFF.

The chain has TRBV12-5 and TRBJ2-1; no clear D. Germline assignment: CDR1 LGHNT and CDR2 FRNRAP. The V end lost 0 bases, the J end lost 7 bases, and 13 bases lay between the germline ends. The CDR3 spans 15 residues. The CDR3 nucleotides read TGTGCTAGTGGTTTGGTATCGGAGCGATTAAATGAGCAGTTCTTC. Its protein product is CASGLVSERLNEQFF.

The rearrangement joins TRBV2 to TRBJ1-4; D remains ambiguous. Looked up from germline, CDR1 is SNHLY and CDR2 is FYNNEI. The V end lost 2 bases, the J end lost 7 bases, and 14 bases lay between the germline ends. The CDR3 length is 15 residues. CDR3 protein: CASSELVVEGEKLFF. The DNA of the CDR3 is TGTGCCAGCAGTGAACTAGTAGTGGAGGGTGAAAAACTGTTTTTT.

This sequence joins TRBV5-1 and TRBJ1-1; 7 nucleotides agree with TRBD1. Per germline, CDR1 SGHRS and CDR2 YFSETQ. Trimming took 3 bases from V and 4 from J; bases not matched to a gene: 6. The CDR3 is 14 residues long. The DNA of the CDR3 is TGCGCCAGCAGCTCGGGACAGCAGGTCACTGAAGCTTTCTTT. It encodes CASSSGQQVTEAFF.

V usage is TRBV29-1 and J usage is TRBJ1-1; 7 bases agree with TRBD1. V lost 6 bases, J lost 7 bases, and 8 bases stayed unmatched. The CDR3 has 12 amino acids. Per the germline V gene, CDR1 is SQVTM and CDR2 is ANQGSEA. The DNA of the CDR3 is TGCAGCGTCGAGTTCGGGACAGTTGAAGCTTTCTTT. Its protein is CSVEFGTVEAFF.